Below, 5 T cell receptor beta chains from the same sample are listed, as sequenced in a study of CD4 and CD8 cells across lung adenocarcinoma regions. TCRdb re-called the PCR reads through MiXCR, storing one row per CDR3 protein. The sample comprises several thousand distinct CDR3 sequences, around half of which are singletons, and over 40% rests with the top ten. The sample consisted of CD8+ T cells from the center of a lung tumor. Source of these receptors: a male donor with lung adenocarcinoma. The CD4 and CD8 labels of this study may be unreliable.

Comments on this clonotype: The junction departs from germline at one end; a sequencing error may be responsible. The chain employs TRBV6-5 and TRBJ2-5; 9 bases map to TRBD2. The germline V gene encodes CDR1 MNHEY and CDR2 SVGAGI. The CDR3 has 16 residues. CDR3 loop: CASSYSVAGDKDTQYF. As DNA, the CDR3 is TGTGCCAGCAGTTACTCGGTAGCGGGAGACAAAGATACCCAGTACTTT.

The chain links TRBV6-1 to TRBJ2-1, with D possibly being TRBD2 (7 bases). Trimming shortened V by 8 bases and J by 12 bases, and 23 bases separated the two germline ends. The CDR3 totals 14 residues. Germline V gene data show CDR1 as MNHNS and CDR2 as SASEGT. The CDR3 nucleotides are TGTGCCAGCGGGGGGGCTGGGAGAAGGGATGCGCAGTTCTTC. It translates to CASGGAGRRDAQFF.

This chain uses TRBV6-2 or TRBV6-3 with TRBJ2-4; perhaps TRBD2 as D (5 bases). Trimming shortened V by 2 bases and J by 13 bases, and 18 bases separated the two germline ends. CDR3 length: 14 amino acids. In germline, CDR1 is MNHEY, CDR2 SVGEGT. The DNA of the CDR3 is TGTGCCAGCAGTTACGATACAAGCGGAAATGAGCAGTACTTC. Translated: CASSYDTSGNEQYF.

The CDR3 nucleotides read TGTGCCAGCAGCCCGGGGCTAGCGAAAGAGACCCAGTACTTC. Its translation is CASSPGLAKETQYF. The J gene is TRBJ2-1, the V gene TRBV6-1; TRBD2 might be the D (6 bases). The DNA end is more similar to TRBJ2-5, so the J call may be wrong. The CDR3 runs 14 residues. CDR1 is MNHNS, CDR2 SASEGT, per germline.

In regard to this clonotype: One end of the junction does not line up with germline, which may come from a read error. The chain is built from TRBV27 and TRBJ2-4, with a tentative D call TRBD2 (7 bases). CDR1 is MNHEY, CDR2 SMNVEV, per germline (reference sequence). This CDR3 comprises 16 residues. The CDR3 sequence is CASSLGGPGAKDTQYF. The CDR3 DNA sequence: TGTGCCAGCAGTTTGGGGGGGCCTGGGGCCAAAGACACTCAGTATTTC.